Listed below are T cell receptor beta chains from one sample, sequenced in a study of cytomegalovirus exposure and HLA in healthy donors. Clones were sequenced by immunoSEQ multiplex PCR, and TCRdb holds only the in-frame ones, with some missing. Of about 98,000 clones in the sample, roughly 87% were seen once. Sequencing was carried out using PBMCs. Receptors originate from a woman in her 30s in good health and CMV-seronegative. Each CDR3 is given with its conserved first and last residue. The D gene is left open where the match is weak.

d_call: TRBD2
v_call: TRBV11-2
j_call: TRBJ2-7
cdr3_aa: CASSPRLLAGGAYEQYF

d_call: TRBD2
v_call: TRBV11-2
j_call: TRBJ2-1
cdr3_aa: CASSLDTLAGGYNEQFF

d_call: NA
v_call: TRBV9
j_call: TRBJ2-2
cdr3_aa: CASSTGASPDTGELFF

d_call: NA
v_call: TRBV18
j_call: TRBJ1-1
cdr3_aa: CASSPDGGDTGAFF

d_call: TRBD2
v_call: TRBV5-6
j_call: TRBJ2-7
cdr3_aa: CASTPGLASGPNSYEQYF

d_call: NA
v_call: TRBV5-6
j_call: TRBJ1-1
cdr3_aa: CASSLIPTGRDTEAFF

d_call: TRBD2
v_call: TRBV2
j_call: TRBJ2-5
cdr3_aa: CASSLTSGSPPRETQYF

d_call: TRBD1
v_call: TRBV25-1
j_call: TRBJ2-7
cdr3_aa: CASSVTGGTYEQYF

d_call: NA
v_call: TRBV5-4
j_call: TRBJ1-1
cdr3_aa: CASSTSRNTEAFF

d_call: TRBD2
v_call: TRBV15
j_call: TRBJ2-5
cdr3_aa: CATSRALGGEAQYF

d_call: NA
v_call: TRBV2
j_call: TRBJ1-2
cdr3_aa: CASRKKGDAWSYTF

d_call: NA
v_call: TRBV25-1
j_call: TRBJ1-2
cdr3_aa: CASSDGPADGGGYTF

d_call: TRBD1
v_call: TRBV6-1
j_call: TRBJ1-2
cdr3_aa: CASRPGQGGTNGYTF

d_call: TRBD1
v_call: TRBV11-3
j_call: TRBJ2-7
cdr3_aa: CASSFRDSYEQYF

d_call: NA
v_call: TRBV2
j_call: TRBJ2-2
cdr3_aa: CASSIQGTRVGGELFF

d_call: TRBD1
v_call: TRBV28
j_call: TRBJ2-7
cdr3_aa: CASSSGQGSYEQYF

d_call: NA
v_call: TRBV14
j_call: TRBJ1-4
cdr3_aa: CASSQALGLRNEKLFF

d_call: NA
v_call: TRBV5-1
j_call: TRBJ2-3
cdr3_aa: CASSLGIGVGDTQYF

d_call: NA
v_call: TRBV28
j_call: TRBJ2-2
cdr3_aa: CASAKRQGNTGELFF

d_call: NA
v_call: TRBV11-2
j_call: TRBJ2-6
cdr3_aa: CAILLHSGANVLTF

d_call: TRBD2
v_call: TRBV5-1
j_call: TRBJ2-3
cdr3_aa: CASSLVASSGADTQYF

d_call: TRBD1
v_call: TRBV9
j_call: TRBJ2-7
cdr3_aa: CASSEGTGNVAYEQYF

d_call: NA
v_call: TRBV18
j_call: TRBJ2-2
cdr3_aa: CASSPGFSGELFF

d_call: NA
v_call: TRBV7-2
j_call: TRBJ2-7
cdr3_aa: CASSYRQGNEQYF

d_call: NA
v_call: TRBV25-1
j_call: TRBJ1-2
cdr3_aa: CASRVTGGRGYTF

d_call: NA
v_call: TRBV6-1
j_call: TRBJ1-1
cdr3_aa: CAIIKQGKLTEAFF

d_call: NA
v_call: TRBV2
j_call: TRBJ2-2
cdr3_aa: CASLPSGAIKPPNTGELFF

d_call: TRBD1
v_call: TRBV27
j_call: TRBJ1-1
cdr3_aa: CASSRGFRNTEAFF

d_call: NA
v_call: TRBV4-2
j_call: TRBJ2-7
cdr3_aa: CASSSTIRVSGWYEQYF

d_call: TRBD1
v_call: TRBV19
j_call: TRBJ1-1
cdr3_aa: CATSEQGASTEAFF

d_call: TRBD2
v_call: TRBV27
j_call: TRBJ2-1
cdr3_aa: CASSLAGNYNEQFF

d_call: TRBD1
v_call: TRBV6-1
j_call: TRBJ2-1
cdr3_aa: CASSEASKGTAKFF

d_call: NA
v_call: TRBV6-5
j_call: TRBJ1-1
cdr3_aa: CASSYSTRIVNTEAFF

d_call: NA
v_call: TRBV5-4
j_call: TRBJ1-1
cdr3_aa: CASSLGGVRFPEAFF

d_call: NA
v_call: TRBV5-1
j_call: TRBJ1-1
cdr3_aa: CASSLEFDRGTEAFF

d_call: TRBD1
v_call: TRBV28
j_call: TRBJ1-6
cdr3_aa: CASSAHKGGQGSNSPLHF

d_call: NA
v_call: TRBV28
j_call: TRBJ1-2
cdr3_aa: CASSFGGNPDGYTF

d_call: NA
v_call: TRBV6-1
j_call: TRBJ2-7
cdr3_aa: CASGDVLYEQYF

d_call: TRBD1
v_call: TRBV9
j_call: TRBJ1-1
cdr3_aa: CAGGQGLNTEAFF

d_call: TRBD2
v_call: TRBV7-2
j_call: TRBJ2-1
cdr3_aa: CASSRTSGLYNEQFF

d_call: TRBD1
v_call: TRBV11-2
j_call: TRBJ2-3
cdr3_aa: CASILRSGGQGGDTQYF

d_call: NA
v_call: TRBV7-9
j_call: TRBJ2-7
cdr3_aa: CASSFAPTGIEGGTYEQYF

d_call: NA
v_call: TRBV5-4
j_call: TRBJ1-2
cdr3_aa: CASSLGGNYGYTF

d_call: TRBD2
v_call: TRBV6-1
j_call: TRBJ2-1
cdr3_aa: CASSARTSGRAYNEQFF

d_call: NA
v_call: TRBV28
j_call: TRBJ2-7
cdr3_aa: CASSFQGYEQYF

d_call: NA
v_call: TRBV13
j_call: TRBJ2-7
cdr3_aa: CASSSRFDEQYF

d_call: TRBD1
v_call: TRBV5-8
j_call: TRBJ1-1
cdr3_aa: CASRLYRDSEAFF

d_call: NA
v_call: TRBV29-1
j_call: TRBJ1-2
cdr3_aa: CSVVGARGYTF

d_call: NA
v_call: TRBV5-1
j_call: TRBJ2-2
cdr3_aa: CASSLEGQNTGELFF

d_call: NA
v_call: TRBV6-5
j_call: TRBJ1-3
cdr3_aa: CASSAQGGTGNTIYF

d_call: NA
v_call: TRBV19
j_call: TRBJ2-3
cdr3_aa: CASSPGGLYTDTQYF

d_call: NA
v_call: TRBV6-1
j_call: TRBJ2-7
cdr3_aa: CASTLELAYEQYF

d_call: NA
v_call: TRBV18
j_call: TRBJ1-3
cdr3_aa: CASSLARAVDTIYF

d_call: NA
v_call: TRBV7-8
j_call: TRBJ2-4
cdr3_aa: CASSPPGSGNIQYF

d_call: NA
v_call: TRBV21-1
j_call: TRBJ2-7
cdr3_aa: CASSKGFLSSYEQYF

d_call: NA
v_call: TRBV9
j_call: TRBJ1-5
cdr3_aa: CASSVGGSNQPQHF

d_call: TRBD1
v_call: TRBV2
j_call: TRBJ1-2
cdr3_aa: CASTWDSGGYTF

d_call: NA
v_call: TRBV18
j_call: TRBJ1-5
cdr3_aa: CASSRASQAGQPQHF

d_call: NA
v_call: TRBV5-6
j_call: TRBJ1-3
cdr3_aa: CASSHSSLEQGNTIYF